These 4 T cell receptor beta chains came from one sample sequenced in a study of T cell changes during pregnancy in multiple sclerosis. Sequencing was performed with immunoSEQ multiplex PCR; in TCRdb, only in-frame clones are kept and a portion is missing. The table lists 90,000 to 120,000 clones, 85% to 95% of them singletons. The input for sequencing was peripheral blood, taken in the third trimester of pregnancy. The source is a female donor in good health, enrolled as a control in a pregnancy study.

Written as DNA, the CDR3 is TGTGCCTGGAGTGTACAAGTACTAGCGGGGGCTGGCTACACCTTC. This gives the protein CAWSVQVLAGAGYTF. J is TRBJ1-2 and V is TRBV30; tentatively, D is TRBD1 (6 bases). Germline V gene data show CDR1 as GTSNPN and CDR2 as SVGIG (reference sequence). Between the trimmed V and J ends, which lost 0 bases and 7 bases, there was a span of 18 bases. CDR3 length: 15 residues.

The chain links TRBV30 to TRBJ1-4; D not resolved. Trimming took off 1 base at V and 8 bases at J, with 11 bases between the two ends. The length of the CDR3 is 13 residues. Germline V gene lookup returns CDR1 GTSNPN and CDR2 SVGIG (reference sequence). CDR3 amino acids: CAWSEEDGEKLFF. CDR3 bases: TGTGCCTGGAGTGAGGAGGACGGGGAAAAACTGTTTTTT.

The chain couples TRBV11-2 to TRBJ2-1; 12 bases match TRBD2. The CDR3 extends over 17 amino acids. The V gene's germline CDR1 is SGHAT and CDR2 FQNNGV. The trim removed 0 bases at V and 4 bases at J, leaving 4 bases unmatched. The CDR3 protein is CASSLDSLAGGYNEQFF. The DNA of the CDR3 is TGTGCCAGCAGCTTAGATAGCCTAGCGGGGGGGTACAATGAGCAGTTCTTC.

The chain combines TRBV6-1 with TRBJ1-1, with 7 bases fitting TRBD1. This CDR3 spans 13 amino acids. The germline V gene has CDR1 MNHNS and CDR2 SASEGT. The ends lost 11 bases at V and 0 bases at J; junction bases unmatched: 6. The CDR3 bases are TGTGCCGCGAGACAGGGAATGAACACTGAAGCTTTCTTT. Encoded protein: CAARQGMNTEAFF.